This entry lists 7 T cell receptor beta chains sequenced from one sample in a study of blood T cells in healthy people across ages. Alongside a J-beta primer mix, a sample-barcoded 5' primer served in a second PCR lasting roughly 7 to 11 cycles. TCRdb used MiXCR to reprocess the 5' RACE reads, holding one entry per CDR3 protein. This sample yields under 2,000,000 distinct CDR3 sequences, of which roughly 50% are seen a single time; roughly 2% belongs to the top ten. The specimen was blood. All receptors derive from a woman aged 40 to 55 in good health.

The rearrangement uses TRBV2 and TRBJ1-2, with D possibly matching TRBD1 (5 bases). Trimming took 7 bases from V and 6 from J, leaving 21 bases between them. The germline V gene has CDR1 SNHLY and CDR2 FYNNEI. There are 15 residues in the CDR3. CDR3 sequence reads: CASTRLGQGVDGYTF. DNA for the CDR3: TGTGCCAGCACCCGTCTAGGGCAGGGCGTGGATGGCTACACCTTC. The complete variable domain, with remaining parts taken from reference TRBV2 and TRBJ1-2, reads EPEVTQTPSHQVTQMGQEVILRCVPISNHLYFYWYRQILGQKVEFLVSFYNNEISEKSEIFDDQFSVERPDGSNFTLKIRSTKLEDSAMYFCASTRLGQGVDGYTFGSGTRLTVV.

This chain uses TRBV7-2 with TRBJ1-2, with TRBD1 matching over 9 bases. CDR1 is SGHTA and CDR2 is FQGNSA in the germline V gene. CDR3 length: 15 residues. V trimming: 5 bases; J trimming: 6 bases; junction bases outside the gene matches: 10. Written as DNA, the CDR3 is TGTGCCAGCAGCGAAGGGACAGGGAAAAGGGATGGCTACACCTTC. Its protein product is CASSEGTGKRDGYTF.

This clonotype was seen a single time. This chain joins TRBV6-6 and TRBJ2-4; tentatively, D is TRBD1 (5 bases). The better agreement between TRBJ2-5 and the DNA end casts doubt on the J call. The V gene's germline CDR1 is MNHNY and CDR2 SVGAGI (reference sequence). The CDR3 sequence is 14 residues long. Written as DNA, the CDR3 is TGTGCCAGCGGTGGAGAAAGGGGTTACGAGACCCAGTACTTC. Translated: CASGGERGYETQYF.

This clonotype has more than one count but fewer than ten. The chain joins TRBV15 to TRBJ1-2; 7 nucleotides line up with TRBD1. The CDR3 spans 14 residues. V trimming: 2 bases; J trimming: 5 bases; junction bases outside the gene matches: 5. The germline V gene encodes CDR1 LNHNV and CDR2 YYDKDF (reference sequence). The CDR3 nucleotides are TGTGCCACCAGCAGAACCCAGGGGGGATATGGCTACACCTTC. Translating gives CATSRTQGGYGYTF. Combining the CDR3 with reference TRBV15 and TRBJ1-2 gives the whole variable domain DAMVIQNPRYQVTQFGKPVTLSCSQTLNHNVMYWYQQKSSQAPKLLFHYYDKDFNNEADTPDNFQSRRPNTSFCFLDIRSPGLGDTAMYLCATSRTQGGYGYTFGSGTRLTVV.

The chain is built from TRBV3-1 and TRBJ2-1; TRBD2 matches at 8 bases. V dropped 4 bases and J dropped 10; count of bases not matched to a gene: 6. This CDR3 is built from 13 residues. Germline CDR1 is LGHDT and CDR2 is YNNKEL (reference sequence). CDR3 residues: CASSRTGGTEQFF. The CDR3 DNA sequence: TGTGCCAGCAGCCGGACGGGGGGGACGGAGCAGTTCTTC.

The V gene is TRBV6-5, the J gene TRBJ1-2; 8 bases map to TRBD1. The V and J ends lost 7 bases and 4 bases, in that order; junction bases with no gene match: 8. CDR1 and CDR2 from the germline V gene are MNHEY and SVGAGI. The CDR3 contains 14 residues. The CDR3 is CASTPDRGGYGYTF. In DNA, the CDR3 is TGTGCCAGCACCCCTGACAGGGGCGGCTATGGCTACACCTTC.

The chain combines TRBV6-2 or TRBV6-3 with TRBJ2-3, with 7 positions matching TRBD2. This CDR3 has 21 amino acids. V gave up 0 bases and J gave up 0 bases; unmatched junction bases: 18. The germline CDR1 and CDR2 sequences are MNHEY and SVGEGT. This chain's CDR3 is CASSYSMTSSGRGTSTDTQYF. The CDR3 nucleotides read TGTGCCAGCAGTTACTCGATGACTAGCTCGGGGAGGGGTACAAGCACAGATACGCAGTATTTT.